This T cell receptor (beta chain) appears in the sequencing data of a study of technical replicates of blood from a handful of donors. Profiling relied on immunoSEQ multiplex PCR, and the TCRdb table lists in-frame clones only, not all of them. The sample includes about 84,000 clones, roughly 98% seen only once; the top ten take 0.12% to 0.15%. Germline V CDR1 and CDR2: SGHTA, FQGTGA. The CDR3 consists of 14 residues. Trimming removed 2 bases at V and 2 bases at J, with 10 bases between. The chain has TRBV7-3 and TRBJ2-7; D not resolved. The material sequenced was T cells isolated from PBMCs. The sequence was collected from a human donor in good health. CDR3 region: CASSLGDTPYEQYF. The CDR3 coding sequence is TGTGCCAGCAGCTTAGGAGATACCCCCTACGAGCAGTACTTC.